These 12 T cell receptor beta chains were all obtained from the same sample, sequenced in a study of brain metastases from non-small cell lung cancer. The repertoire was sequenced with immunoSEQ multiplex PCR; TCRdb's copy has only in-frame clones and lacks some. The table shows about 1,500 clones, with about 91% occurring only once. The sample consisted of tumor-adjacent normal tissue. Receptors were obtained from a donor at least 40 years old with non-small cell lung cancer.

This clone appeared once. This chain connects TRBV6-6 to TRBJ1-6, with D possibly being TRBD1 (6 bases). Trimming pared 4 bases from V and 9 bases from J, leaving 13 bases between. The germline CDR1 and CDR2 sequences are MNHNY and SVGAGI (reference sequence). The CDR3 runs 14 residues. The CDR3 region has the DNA TGTGCCAGCAGTTCCGGGACACCCTTTTCACCCCTCCACTTT. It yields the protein CASSSGTPFSPLHF.

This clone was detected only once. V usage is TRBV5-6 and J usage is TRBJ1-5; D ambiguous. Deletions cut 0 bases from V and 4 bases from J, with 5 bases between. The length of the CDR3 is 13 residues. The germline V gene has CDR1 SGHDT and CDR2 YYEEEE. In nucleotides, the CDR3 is TGTGCCAGCAGCTTGGACATGAATCAGCCCCAGCATTTT. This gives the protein CASSLDMNQPQHF.

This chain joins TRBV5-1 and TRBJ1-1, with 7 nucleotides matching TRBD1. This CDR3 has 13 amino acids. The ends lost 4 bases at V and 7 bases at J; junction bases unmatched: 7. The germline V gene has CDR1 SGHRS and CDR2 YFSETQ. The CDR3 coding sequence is TGCGCCAGCAGCCAAACGACAGGGTATGAAGCTTTCTTT. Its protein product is CASSQTTGYEAFF.

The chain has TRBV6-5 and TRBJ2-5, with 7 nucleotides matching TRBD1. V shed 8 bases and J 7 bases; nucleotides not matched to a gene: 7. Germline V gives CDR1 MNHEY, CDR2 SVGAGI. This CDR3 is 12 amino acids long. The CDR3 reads CASDDRVGTQYF. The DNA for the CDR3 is TGTGCCAGCGACGACAGGGTTGGGACCCAGTACTTC.

CDR3 protein: CASSPFPSGETQYF. The CDR3 DNA is TGTGCCAGCAGCCCCTTCCCCAGCGGAGAGACCCAGTACTTC. This chain links TRBV27 with TRBJ2-5; possibly TRBD2 for D (5 bases). Per germline, CDR1 MNHEY and CDR2 SMNVEV (reference sequence). The CDR3 loop spans 14 amino acids. V was trimmed by 6 bases and J by 4 bases, leaving 15 bases between them.

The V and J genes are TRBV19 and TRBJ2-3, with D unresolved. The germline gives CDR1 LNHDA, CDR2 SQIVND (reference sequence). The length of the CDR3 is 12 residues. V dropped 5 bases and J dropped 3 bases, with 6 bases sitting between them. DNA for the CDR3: TGTGCCAGTAGTGGATCGACAGATACGCAGTATTTT. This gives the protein CASSGSTDTQYF.

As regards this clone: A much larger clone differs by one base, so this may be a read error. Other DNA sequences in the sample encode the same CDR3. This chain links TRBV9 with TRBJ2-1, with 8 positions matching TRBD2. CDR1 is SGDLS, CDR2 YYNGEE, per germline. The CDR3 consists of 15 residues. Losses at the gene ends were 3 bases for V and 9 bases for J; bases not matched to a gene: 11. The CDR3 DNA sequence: TGTGCCAGCAGCGCAAGTCCCGGAACTAGCGGTGAGCAGTTCTTC. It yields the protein CASSASPGTSGEQFF.

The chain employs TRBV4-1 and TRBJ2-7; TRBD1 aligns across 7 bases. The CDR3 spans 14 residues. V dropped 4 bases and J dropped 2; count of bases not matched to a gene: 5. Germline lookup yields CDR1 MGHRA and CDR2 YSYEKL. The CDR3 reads CASSRTGDTYEQYF. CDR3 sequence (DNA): TGCGCCAGCAGCCGAACAGGGGACACCTACGAGCAGTACTTC.

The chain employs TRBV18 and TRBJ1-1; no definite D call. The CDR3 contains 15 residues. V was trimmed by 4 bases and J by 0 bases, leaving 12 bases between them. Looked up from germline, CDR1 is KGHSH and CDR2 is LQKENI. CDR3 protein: CASSLLDPLNTEAFF. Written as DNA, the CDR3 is TGTGCCAGCTCACTACTGGACCCGCTGAACACTGAAGCTTTCTTT.

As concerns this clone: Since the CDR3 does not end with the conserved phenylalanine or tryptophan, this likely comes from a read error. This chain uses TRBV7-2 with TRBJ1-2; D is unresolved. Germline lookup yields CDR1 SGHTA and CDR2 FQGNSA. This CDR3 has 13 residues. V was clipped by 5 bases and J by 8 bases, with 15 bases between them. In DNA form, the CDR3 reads TGTGCCAGCAGCATACCGGTCGCTAACGGCTACACCTTG. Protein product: CASSIPVANGYTL.

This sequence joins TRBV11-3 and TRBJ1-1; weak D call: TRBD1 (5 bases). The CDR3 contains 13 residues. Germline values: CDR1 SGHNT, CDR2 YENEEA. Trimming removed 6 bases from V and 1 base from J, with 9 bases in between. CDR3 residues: CASSGGRNTEAFF. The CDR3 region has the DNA TGTGCCAGCAGTGGGGGTCGGAACACTGAAGCTTTCTTT.

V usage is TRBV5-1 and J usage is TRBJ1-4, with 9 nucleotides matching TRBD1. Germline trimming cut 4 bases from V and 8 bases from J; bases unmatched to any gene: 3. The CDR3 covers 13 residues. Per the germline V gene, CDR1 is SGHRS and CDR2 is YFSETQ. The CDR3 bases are TGCGCCAGCAGCATCGGGACAGGGGAAAAACTGTTTTTT. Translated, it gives CASSIGTGEKLFF.